This T cell receptor beta chain was profiled in a study of identical twins. General observations from the study: Cord blood beta clonotypes present at high abundance carried fewer insertions; no such pattern appeared in memory repertoires.

Only a few counts were recorded for this clonotype. Its matching antigen is unknown. The cDNA had a unique molecular identifier and a template-switch universal primer site. TCRdb re-called the 5' RACE reads through MiXCR, storing one row per CDR3 protein. This sample carries 600,000 to 700,000 distinct CDR3 sequences, over 20% of them seen once, and the ten largest clones take around 4.4%. The CDR3 spans 14 residues. V lost 0 bases and J 4 bases, leaving 12 bases between the germline ends. Per germline, CDR1 DFQATT and CDR2 SNEGSKA (reference sequence). The sample also formed part of further work on T cells expressing NK-cell markers. This second study notes: One of eight sequenced donors was HCMV-seronegative; the other seven were seropositive. A few donors' CD3+CD56-NKG2C+ cells were dominated by the same clonotypes.

This sequence was found in a woman aged 18-29 years in good health. This chain connects TRBV20-1 to TRBJ1-1, with D unclear. Sequenced material: PBMCs. The CDR3 loop is CSAREREVGTEAFF. DNA of the CDR3: TGCAGTGCTAGAGAGCGGGAGGTAGGCACTGAAGCTTTCTTT.